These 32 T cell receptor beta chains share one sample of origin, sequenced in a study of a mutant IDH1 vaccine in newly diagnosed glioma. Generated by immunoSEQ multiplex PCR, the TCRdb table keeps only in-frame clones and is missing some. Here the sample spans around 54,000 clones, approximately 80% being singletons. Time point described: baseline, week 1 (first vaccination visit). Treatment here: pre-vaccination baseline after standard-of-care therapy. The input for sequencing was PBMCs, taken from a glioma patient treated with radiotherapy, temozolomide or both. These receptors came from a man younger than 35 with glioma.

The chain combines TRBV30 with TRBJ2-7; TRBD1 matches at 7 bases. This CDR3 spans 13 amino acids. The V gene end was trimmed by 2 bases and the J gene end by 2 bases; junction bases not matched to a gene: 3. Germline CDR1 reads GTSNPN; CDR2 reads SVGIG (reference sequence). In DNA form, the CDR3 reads TGTGCCTGGAGTAAGCAGGGGGCCTACGAGCAGTACTTC. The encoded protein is CAWSKQGAYEQYF.

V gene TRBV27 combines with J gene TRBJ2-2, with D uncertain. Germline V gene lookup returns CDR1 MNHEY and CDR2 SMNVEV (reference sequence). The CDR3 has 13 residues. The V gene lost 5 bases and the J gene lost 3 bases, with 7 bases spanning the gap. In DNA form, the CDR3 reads TGTGCCAGCAGTCCGGAATACACCGGGGAGCTGTTTTTT. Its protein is CASSPEYTGELFF.

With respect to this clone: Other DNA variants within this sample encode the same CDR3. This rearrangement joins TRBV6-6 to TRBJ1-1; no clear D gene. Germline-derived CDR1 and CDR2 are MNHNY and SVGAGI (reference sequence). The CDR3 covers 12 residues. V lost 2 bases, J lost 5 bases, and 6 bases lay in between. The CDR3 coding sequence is TGTGCCAGCAGTTACCTGGGGACTGAAGCTTTCTTT. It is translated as CASSYLGTEAFF.

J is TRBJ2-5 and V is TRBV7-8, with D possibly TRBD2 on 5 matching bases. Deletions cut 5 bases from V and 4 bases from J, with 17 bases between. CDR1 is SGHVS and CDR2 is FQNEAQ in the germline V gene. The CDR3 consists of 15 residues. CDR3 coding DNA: TGTGCCAGCAGCCTCACTACCGGGGTGTTAGAGACCCAGTACTTC. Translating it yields CASSLTTGVLETQYF. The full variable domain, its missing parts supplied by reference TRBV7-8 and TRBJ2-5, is GAGVSQSPRYKVAKRGQDVALRCDPISGHVSLFWYQQALGQGPEFLTYFQNEAQLDKSGLPSDRFFAERPEGSVSTLKIQRTQQEDSAVYLCASSLTTGVLETQYFGPGTRLLVL.

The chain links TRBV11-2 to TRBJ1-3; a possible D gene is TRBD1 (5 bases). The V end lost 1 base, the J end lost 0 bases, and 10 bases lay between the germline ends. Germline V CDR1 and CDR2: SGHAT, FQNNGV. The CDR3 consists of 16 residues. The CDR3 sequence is CASSLVGGISGNTIYF. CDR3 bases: TGTGCCAGCAGCTTAGTTGGGGGAATCTCTGGAAACACCATATATTTT.

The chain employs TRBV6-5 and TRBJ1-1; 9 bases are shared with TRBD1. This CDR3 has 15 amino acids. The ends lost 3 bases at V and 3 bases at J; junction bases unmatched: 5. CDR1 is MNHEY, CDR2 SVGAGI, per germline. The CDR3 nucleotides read TGTGCCAGCAGTTATTGGGACAGGGCGGACACTGAAGCTTTCTTT. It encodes CASSYWDRADTEAFF.

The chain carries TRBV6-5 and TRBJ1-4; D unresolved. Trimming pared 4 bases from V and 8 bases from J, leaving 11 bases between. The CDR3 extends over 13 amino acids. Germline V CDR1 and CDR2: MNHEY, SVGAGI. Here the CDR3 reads CASSWGRGEKLFF. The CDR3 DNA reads TGTGCCAGCAGTTGGGGAAGAGGAGAAAAACTGTTTTTT.

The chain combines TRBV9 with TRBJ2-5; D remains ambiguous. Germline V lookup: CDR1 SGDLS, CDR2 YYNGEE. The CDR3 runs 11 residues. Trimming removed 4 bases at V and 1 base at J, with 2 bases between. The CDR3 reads CASSIQETQYF. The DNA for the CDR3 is TGTGCCAGCAGCATCCAAGAGACCCAGTACTTC.

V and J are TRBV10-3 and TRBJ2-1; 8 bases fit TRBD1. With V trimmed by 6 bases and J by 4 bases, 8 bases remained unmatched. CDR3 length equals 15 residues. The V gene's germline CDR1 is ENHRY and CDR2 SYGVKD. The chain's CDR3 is CAIRAGTGLYNEQFF. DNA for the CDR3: TGTGCCATCAGGGCCGGGACAGGCCTTTACAATGAGCAGTTCTTC.

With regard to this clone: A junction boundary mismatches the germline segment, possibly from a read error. The CDR3 bases are TGTGCCAGCGGCTTACAGGGTTCCCACTATGGCTACACCTTC. Translated, it gives CASGLQGSHYGYTF. This chain joins TRBV7-9 and TRBJ1-2; maybe TRBD1 (6 bases). Germline V gene sequence: CDR1 SEHNR, CDR2 FQNEAQ (reference sequence). The CDR3 has 14 amino acids.

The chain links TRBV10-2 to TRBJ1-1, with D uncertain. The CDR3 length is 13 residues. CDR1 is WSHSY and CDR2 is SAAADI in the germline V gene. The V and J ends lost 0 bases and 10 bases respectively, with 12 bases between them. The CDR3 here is CASSESLAGGAFF. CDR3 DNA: TGCGCCAGCAGTGAGTCGTTGGCAGGTGGAGCTTTCTTT.

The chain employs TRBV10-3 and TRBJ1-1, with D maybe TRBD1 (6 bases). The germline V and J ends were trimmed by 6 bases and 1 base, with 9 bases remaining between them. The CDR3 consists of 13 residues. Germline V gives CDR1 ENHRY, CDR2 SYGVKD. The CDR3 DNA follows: TGTGCCATCAGGACAGGTTCGAACACTGAAGCTTTCTTT. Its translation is CAIRTGSNTEAFF.

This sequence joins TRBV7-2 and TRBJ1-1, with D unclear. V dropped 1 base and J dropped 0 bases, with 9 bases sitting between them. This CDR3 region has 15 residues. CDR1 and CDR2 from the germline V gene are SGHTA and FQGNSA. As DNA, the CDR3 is TGTGCCAGCAGCTTAGGTCGGCAAATGAACACTGAAGCTTTCTTT. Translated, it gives CASSLGRQMNTEAFF.

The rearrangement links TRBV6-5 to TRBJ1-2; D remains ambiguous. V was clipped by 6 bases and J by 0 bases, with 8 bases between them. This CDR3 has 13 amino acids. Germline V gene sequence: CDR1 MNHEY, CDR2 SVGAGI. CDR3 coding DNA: TGTGCCAGCAGGTTTTCGGCTAACTATGGCTACACCTTC. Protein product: CASRFSANYGYTF.

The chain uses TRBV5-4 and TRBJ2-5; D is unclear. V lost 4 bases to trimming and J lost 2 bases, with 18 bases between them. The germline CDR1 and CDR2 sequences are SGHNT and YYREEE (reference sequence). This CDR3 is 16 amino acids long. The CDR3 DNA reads TGTGCCAGCAGCCCCCGTGGGTCAGGTTCACAAGAGACCCAGTACTTC. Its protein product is CASSPRGSGSQETQYF.

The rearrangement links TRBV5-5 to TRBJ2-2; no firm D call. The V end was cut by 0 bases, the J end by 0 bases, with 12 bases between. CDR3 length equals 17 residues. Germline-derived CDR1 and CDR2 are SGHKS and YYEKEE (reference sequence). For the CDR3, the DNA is TGTGCCAGCAGCTTGGAGGGCCCGGCGGCGAACACCGGGGAGCTGTTTTTT. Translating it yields CASSLEGPAANTGELFF.

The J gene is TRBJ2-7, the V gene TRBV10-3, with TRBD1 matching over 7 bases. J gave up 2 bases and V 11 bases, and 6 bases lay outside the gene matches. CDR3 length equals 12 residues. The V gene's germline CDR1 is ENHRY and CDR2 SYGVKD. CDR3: CAARTGTYEQYF. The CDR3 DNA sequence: TGTGCCGCCCGGACAGGTACCTACGAGCAGTACTTC.

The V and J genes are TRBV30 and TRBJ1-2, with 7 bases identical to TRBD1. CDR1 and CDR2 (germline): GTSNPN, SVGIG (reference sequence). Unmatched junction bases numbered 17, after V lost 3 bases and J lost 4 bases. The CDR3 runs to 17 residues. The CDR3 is CAWRRPGDLGGRYGYTF. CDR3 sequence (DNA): TGTGCCTGGAGACGCCCCGGGGATCTAGGGGGCCGCTATGGCTACACCTTC.

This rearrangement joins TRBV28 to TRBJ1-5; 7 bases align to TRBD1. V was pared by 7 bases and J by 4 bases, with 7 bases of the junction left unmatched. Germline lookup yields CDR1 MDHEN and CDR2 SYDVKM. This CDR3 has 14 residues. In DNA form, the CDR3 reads TGTGCCAGCACTCCGGGGACAGTTAATCAGCCCCAGCATTTT. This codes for CASTPGTVNQPQHF.

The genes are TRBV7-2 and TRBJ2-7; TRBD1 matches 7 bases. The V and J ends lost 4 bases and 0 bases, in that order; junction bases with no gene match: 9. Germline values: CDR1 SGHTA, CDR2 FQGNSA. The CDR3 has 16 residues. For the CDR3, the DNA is TGTGCCAGCAGCTCACAGGGGACACCCGGCTCCTACGAGCAGTACTTC. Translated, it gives CASSSQGTPGSYEQYF.

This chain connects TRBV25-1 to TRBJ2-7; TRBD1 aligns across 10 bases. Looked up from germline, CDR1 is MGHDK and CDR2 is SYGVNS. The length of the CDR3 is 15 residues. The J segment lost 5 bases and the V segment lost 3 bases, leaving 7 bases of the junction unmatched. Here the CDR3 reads CASSETGTGDHEQYF. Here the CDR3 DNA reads TGTGCCAGCAGTGAGACCGGGACAGGGGACCACGAGCAGTACTTC.

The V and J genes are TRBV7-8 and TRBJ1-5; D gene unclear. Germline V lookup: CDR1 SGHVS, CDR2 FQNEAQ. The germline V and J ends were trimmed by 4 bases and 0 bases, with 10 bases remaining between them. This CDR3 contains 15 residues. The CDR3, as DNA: TGTGCCAGCAGCTCCGCGCTGCATAGCAATCAGCCCCAGCATTTT. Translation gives CASSSALHSNQPQHF.

The CDR3 here is CASSGAGGSYNEQFF. CDR3 DNA sequence: TGTGCCAGCAGTGGAGCGGGAGGATCCTACAATGAGCAGTTCTTC. This rearrangement joins TRBV25-1 to TRBJ2-1; 9 bases agree with TRBD2. This CDR3 contains 15 residues. Looked up from germline, CDR1 is MGHDK and CDR2 is SYGVNS. Unmatched junction bases numbered 2, after V lost 4 bases and J lost 1 base.

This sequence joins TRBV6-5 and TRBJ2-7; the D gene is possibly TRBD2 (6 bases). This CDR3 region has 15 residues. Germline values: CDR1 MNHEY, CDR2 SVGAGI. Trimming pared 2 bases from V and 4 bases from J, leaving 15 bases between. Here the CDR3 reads CASSYPRGGSYEQYF. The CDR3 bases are TGTGCCAGCAGTTACCCACGTGGGGGGTCTTACGAGCAGTACTTC.

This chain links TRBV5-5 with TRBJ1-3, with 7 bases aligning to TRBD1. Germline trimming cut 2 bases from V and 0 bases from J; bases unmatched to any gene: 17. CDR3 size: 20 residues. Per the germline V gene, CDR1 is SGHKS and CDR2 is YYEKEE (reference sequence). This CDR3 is CASSFSGTAGVWTSGNTIYF. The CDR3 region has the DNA TGTGCCAGCAGCTTTTCCGGGACAGCTGGAGTCTGGACCTCTGGAAACACCATATATTTT.

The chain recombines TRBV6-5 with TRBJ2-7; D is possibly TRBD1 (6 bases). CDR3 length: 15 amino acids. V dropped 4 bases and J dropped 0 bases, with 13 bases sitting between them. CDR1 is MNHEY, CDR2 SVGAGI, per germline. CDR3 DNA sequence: TGTGCCAGCAGTTCCGGACAGCCACTCTCCTACGAGCAGTACTTC. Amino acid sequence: CASSSGQPLSYEQYF.

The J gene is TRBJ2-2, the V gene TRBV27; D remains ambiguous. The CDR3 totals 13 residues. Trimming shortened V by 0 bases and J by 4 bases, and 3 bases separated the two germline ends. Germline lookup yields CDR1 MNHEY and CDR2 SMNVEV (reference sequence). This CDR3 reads CASSLSGTGELFF. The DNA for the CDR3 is TGTGCCAGCAGTTTATCGGGCACCGGGGAGCTGTTTTTT.

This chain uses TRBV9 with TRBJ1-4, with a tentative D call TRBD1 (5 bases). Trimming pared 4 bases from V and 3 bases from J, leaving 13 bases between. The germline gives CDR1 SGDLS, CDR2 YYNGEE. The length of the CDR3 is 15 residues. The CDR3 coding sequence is TGTGCCAGCAGCCCCTCGGGGGACCCTAATGAAAAACTGTTTTTT. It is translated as CASSPSGDPNEKLFF.

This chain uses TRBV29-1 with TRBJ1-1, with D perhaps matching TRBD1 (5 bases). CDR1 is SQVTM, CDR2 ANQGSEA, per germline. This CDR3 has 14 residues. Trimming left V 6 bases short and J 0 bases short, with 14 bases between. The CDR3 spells CSVRGNYMNTEAFF. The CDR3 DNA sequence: TGCAGCGTAAGGGGTAATTACATGAACACTGAAGCTTTCTTT.

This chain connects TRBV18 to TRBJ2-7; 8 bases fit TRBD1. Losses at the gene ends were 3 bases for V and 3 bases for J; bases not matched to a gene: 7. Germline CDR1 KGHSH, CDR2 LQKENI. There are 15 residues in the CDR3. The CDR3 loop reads CASSPPGTGIYEQYF. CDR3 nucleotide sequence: TGTGCCAGCTCACCTCCCGGGACAGGAATCTACGAGCAGTACTTC.

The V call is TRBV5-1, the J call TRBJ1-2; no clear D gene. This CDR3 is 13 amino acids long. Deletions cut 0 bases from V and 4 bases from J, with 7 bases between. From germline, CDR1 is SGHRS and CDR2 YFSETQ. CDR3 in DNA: TGCGCCAGCAGCTTGGACACCTCCTATGGCTACACCTTC. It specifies CASSLDTSYGYTF.

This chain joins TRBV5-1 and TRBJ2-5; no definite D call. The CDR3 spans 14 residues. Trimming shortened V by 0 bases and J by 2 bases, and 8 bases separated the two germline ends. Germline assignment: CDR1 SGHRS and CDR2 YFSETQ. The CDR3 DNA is TGCGCCAGCAGCTTGGATCTGGCACAAGAGACCCAGTACTTC. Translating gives CASSLDLAQETQYF. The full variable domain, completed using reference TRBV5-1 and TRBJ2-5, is KAGVTQTPRYLIKTRGQQVTLSCSPISGHRSVSWYQQTPGQGLQFLFEYFSETQRNKGNFPGRFSGRQFSNSRSEMNVSTLELGDSALYLCASSLDLAQETQYFGPGTRLLVL.